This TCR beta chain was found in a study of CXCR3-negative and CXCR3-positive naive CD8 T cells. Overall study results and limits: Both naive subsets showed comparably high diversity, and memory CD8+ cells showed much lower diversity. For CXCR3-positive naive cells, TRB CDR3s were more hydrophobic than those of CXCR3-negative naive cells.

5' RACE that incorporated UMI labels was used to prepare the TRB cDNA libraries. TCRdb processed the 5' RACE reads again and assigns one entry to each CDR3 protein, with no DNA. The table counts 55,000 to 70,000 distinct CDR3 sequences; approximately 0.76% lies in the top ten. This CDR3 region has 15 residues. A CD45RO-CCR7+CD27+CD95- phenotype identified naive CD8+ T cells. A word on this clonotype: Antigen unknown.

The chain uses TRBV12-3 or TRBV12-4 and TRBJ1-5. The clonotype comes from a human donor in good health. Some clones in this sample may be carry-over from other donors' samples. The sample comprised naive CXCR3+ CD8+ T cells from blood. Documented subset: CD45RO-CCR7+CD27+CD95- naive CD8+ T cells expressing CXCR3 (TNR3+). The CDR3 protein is CASRSDGESDQPQHF.